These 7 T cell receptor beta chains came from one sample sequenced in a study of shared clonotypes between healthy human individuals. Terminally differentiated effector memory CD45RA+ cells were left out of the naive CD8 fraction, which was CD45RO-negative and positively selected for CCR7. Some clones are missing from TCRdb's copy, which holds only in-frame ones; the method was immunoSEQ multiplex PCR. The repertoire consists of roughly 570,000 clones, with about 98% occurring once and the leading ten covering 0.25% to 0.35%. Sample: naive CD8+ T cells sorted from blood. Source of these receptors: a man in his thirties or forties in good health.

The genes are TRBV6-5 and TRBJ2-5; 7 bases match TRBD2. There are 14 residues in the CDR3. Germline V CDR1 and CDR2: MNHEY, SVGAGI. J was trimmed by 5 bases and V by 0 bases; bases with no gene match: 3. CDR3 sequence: CASSYSIAGETQYF. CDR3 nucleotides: TGTGCCAGCAGTTACTCGATAGCGGGTGAGACCCAGTACTTC.

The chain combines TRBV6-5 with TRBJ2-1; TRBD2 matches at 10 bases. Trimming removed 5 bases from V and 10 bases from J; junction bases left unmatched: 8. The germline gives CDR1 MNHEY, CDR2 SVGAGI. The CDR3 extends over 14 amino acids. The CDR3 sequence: CASSPYLAGDEQFF. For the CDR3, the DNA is TGTGCCAGCAGTCCCTACCTAGCGGGAGACGAGCAGTTCTTC.

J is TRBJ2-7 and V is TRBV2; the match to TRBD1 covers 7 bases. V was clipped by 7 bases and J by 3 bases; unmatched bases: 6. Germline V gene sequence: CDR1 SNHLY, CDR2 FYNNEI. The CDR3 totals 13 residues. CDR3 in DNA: TGTGCCAGCACTGGACAGGACCTCTACGAGCAGTACTTC. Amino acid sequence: CASTGQDLYEQYF.

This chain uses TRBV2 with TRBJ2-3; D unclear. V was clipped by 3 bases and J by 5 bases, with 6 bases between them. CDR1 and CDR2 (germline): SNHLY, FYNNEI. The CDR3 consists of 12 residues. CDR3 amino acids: CASSEWLDTQYF. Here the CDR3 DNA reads TGTGCCAGCAGTGAGTGGCTAGATACGCAGTATTTT.

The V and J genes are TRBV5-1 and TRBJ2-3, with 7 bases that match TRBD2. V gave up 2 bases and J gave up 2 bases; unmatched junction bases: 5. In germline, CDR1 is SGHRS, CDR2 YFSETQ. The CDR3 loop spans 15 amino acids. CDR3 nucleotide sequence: TGCGCCAGCAGCTTTATAAGCGGGATCACAGATACGCAGTATTTT. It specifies CASSFISGITDTQYF.

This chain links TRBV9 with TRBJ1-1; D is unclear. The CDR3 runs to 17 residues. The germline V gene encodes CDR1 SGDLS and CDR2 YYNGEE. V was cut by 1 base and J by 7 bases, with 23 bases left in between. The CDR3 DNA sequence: TGTGCCAGCAGCGTAAGTCTCGGGCTTGAGCGTGTGGATGAAGCTTTCTTT. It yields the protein CASSVSLGLERVDEAFF.

For the CDR3, the DNA is TGTGCCAGCCCCCCGACTAGCGGGAGCACAGATACGCAGTATTTT. This codes for CASPPTSGSTDTQYF. V usage is TRBV27 and J usage is TRBJ2-3, with 10 bases aligning to TRBD2. The CDR3 is 15 residues long. The trim removed 8 bases at V and 0 bases at J, leaving 5 bases unmatched. Germline-derived CDR1 and CDR2 are MNHEY and SMNVEV (reference sequence).